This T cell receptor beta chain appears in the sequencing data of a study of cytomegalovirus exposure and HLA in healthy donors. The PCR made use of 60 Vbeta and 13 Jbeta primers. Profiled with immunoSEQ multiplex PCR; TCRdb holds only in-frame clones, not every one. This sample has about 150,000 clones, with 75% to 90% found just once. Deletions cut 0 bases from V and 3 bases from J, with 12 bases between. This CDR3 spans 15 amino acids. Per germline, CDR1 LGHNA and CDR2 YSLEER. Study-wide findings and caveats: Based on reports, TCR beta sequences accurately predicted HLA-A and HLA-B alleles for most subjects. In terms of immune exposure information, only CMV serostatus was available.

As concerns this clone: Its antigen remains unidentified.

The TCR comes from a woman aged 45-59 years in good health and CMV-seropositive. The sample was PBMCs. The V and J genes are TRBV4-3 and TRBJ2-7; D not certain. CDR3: CASSQEAGGDYEQYF. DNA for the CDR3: TGCGCCAGCAGCCAAGAAGCCGGCGGAGACTACGAGCAGTACTTC.